The rows below give T cell receptor beta chains drawn from one sample of a study of Ad26.COV2.S vaccination and SARS-CoV-2 variants. Repertoires were generated with immunoSEQ multiplex PCR, while TCRdb's copy carries only in-frame clones and drops some. The sample lists roughly 420,000 clones, approximately 90% occurring once. Sequences were derived from peripheral blood, sampled in a trial of Ad26.COV2.S vaccine versus placebo. The receptors were sampled from a person between 18 and 60 years old who received the Ad26.COV2.S COVID-19 vaccine or a placebo. CDR3s include the opening cysteine and the closing phenylalanine or tryptophan. D genes are given only for firm matches. Some rows have no size entry. The others give once, few or many, or a class for an expanded clone.

clone_size d_call j_call v_call cdr3_nt cdr3_aa
once . TRBJ2-5 TRBV9 TGTGCCAGCAGCGTAGGAATTGGCGGGGCCCCAGGGACCCAGTACTTC CASSVGIGGAPGTQYF
few . TRBJ1-5 TRBV6-5 TGTGCCAGCAGTTACCAGAGGCATAGCAATCAGCCCCAGCATTTT CASSYQRHSNQPQHF
. . TRBJ2-7 TRBV19 TGTGCCAGTAGTATCGGGGGTAACGAGCAGTACTTC CASSIGGNEQYF
. . TRBJ1-2 TRBV6-5 TGTGCCAGCACTCCCGGTGGGGTAAGCTATGGCTACACCTTC CASTPGGVSYGYTF
many TRBD1 TRBJ1-6 TRBV7-2 TGTGCCAGCAGCCCGCGGATTGGGACAGGGAGGGGTTCACCCCTCCACTTT CASSPRIGTGRGSPLHF
. . TRBJ2-2 TRBV29-1 TGCAGCGAGTCTAAACGGACCCGACAGAACACCGGGGAGCTGTTTTTT CSESKRTRQNTGELFF
. . TRBJ1-1 TRBV11-2 TGTGCCAGCAGCTTAGAGGGCGCCCCTGAAGCTTTCTTT CASSLEGAPEAFF
. . TRBJ2-1 TRBV10-1 TGCGCCAGCAGTGAGGGGGGGCAGGCCTACAATGAGCAGTTCTTC CASSEGGQAYNEQFF
. . TRBJ1-4 TRBV12-3/TRBV12-4 TGTGCCAGCAGTTTCGGGCCAGCTGCAAAACTGTTTTTT CASSFGPAAKLFF
. . TRBJ2-2 TRBV19 TGTGCCAGTAGTCCCGGGTCCAGGGGGGCCGGGGAGCTGTTTTTT CASSPGSRGAGELFF
. . TRBJ2-3 TRBV14 TGTGCCAGCAGCCTCCTGATGGGGTCTACAGATACGCAGTATTTT CASSLLMGSTDTQYF
once . TRBJ2-7 TRBV12-3/TRBV12-4 TGTGCCAGCACGGGGACCCCCTACGAGCAGTACTTC CASTGTPYEQYF
. . TRBJ1-2 TRBV6-1 TGTGCCAGCAGTGAGGTTGACTCAGCAAACCCATATGGCTACACCTTC CASSEVDSANPYGYTF
. TRBD1 TRBJ2-5 TRBV7-2 TGTGCCACCGGGACAGTCCGCCAAGAGACCCAGTACTTC CATGTVRQETQYF
. TRBD1 TRBJ2-7 TRBV5-4 TGTGCCAGCACCCCACAGGGGCGGCACGAGCAGTACTTC CASTPQGRHEQYF
. . TRBJ2-5 TRBV6-5 TGTGCCAGCAGTTACCGGGGACGGAAAGAGACCCAGTACTTC CASSYRGRKETQYF
. . TRBJ2-3 TRBV9 TGTGCCAGCAGCGGACGAGGATTAGGCGTAGCGAGCCGAGATACGCAGTATTTT CASSGRGLGVASRDTQYF
. . TRBJ2-5 TRBV5-1 TGCGCCAGCAGCGCATCTATATCCCAAGAGACCCAGTACTTC CASSASISQETQYF
. . TRBJ2-1 TRBV14 TGTGCCAGCAGCCAAGTTTCGCCAGAGTCCTACAATGAGCAGTTCTTC CASSQVSPESYNEQFF
. TRBD1 TRBJ2-2 TRBV19 TGTGCCAGTAGTAGGGGACAGGGGCGTATCGGGGAGCTGTTTTTT CASSRGQGRIGELFF
. . TRBJ2-6 TRBV7-3 TGTGCCAGCAGCTTGGGACACTTTTTCTCTGGGGCCAACGTCCTGACTTTC CASSLGHFFSGANVLTF
. . TRBJ2-3 TRBV3-1/TRBV3-2 TGTGCCAGCAGCCTAGAGTGGGGGCAAGATACGCAGTATTTT CASSLEWGQDTQYF
. . TRBJ1-2 TRBV3-1/TRBV3-2 TGTGCCAGCAGCCCCGCTGAGGGGACCTACTACACCTTC CASSPAEGTYYTF
. . TRBJ2-7 TRBV14 TGTGCCAGCAGCGTAGGACAGCCGCAGTACTTC CASSVGQPQYF
once . TRBJ2-3 TRBV7-2 TGTGCCAGCAGCCCCCGGCCGGGCACAGATACGCAGTATTTT CASSPRPGTDTQYF
. TRBD2 TRBJ2-2 TRBV4-2 TGTGCCAGCAGCCTTAGCGGGGGTCCCACCGGGGAGCTGTTTTTT CASSLSGGPTGELFF
. . TRBJ2-2 TRBV6-6 TGTGCCAGCAGTTATGGAGGGGTCACCGGGGAGCTGTTTTTT CASSYGGVTGELFF
. TRBD2 TRBJ2-7 TRBV6-1 TGTGCCAGCAGTGAAGCGCCACCTAGCGGGGGGCGCTACGAGCAGTACTTC CASSEAPPSGGRYEQYF
. TRBD1 TRBJ1-1 TRBV12-3/TRBV12-4 TGTGCCAGCAATGGACAGGGGGGCGAAGCTTTCTTT CASNGQGGEAFF